Below, 18 T cell receptor beta chains from the same sample are listed, as sequenced in a study of blood T cell repertoires in COVID-19 (dated by TCRdb to the early 2020s). Receptors were amplified or captured by the immunoSEQ multiplex PCR assay. The clones in this table, taken by TCRdb from immuneACCESS, are in-frame only. Not every clone is retained; where verified, under half of the shortfall comes from an unresolved V gene, and the cause of the rest is unknown. In this sample the table shows almost 100,000 clones, about 89% of which occur a single time. In total, the top ten clones hold under 13% of the sample. Sequencing was carried out using peripheral blood. The receptors come from a man in his forties or fifties with acute or convalescent COVID-19.

A single count supports this clone. The rearrangement links TRBV4-1 to TRBJ2-1; the match to TRBD2 covers 11 bases. Germline CDR1 MGHRA, CDR2 YSYEKL. Unmatched junction bases numbered 15, after V lost 1 base and J lost 10 bases. The CDR3 sequence is 18 residues long. CDR3 protein: CASSQGRASSGRAREQFF. For the CDR3, the DNA is TGCGCCAGCAGCCAAGGTAGGGCCAGTAGCGGGAGGGCACGAGAGCAGTTCTTC.

The chain links TRBV5-1 to TRBJ2-7, with 9 bases matching TRBD2. From germline, CDR1 is SGHRS and CDR2 YFSETQ. Losses at the gene ends were 1 base for V and 5 bases for J; bases not matched to a gene: 4. The CDR3 is made up of 14 amino acids. CDR3 DNA sequence: TGCGCCAGCAGCTTGCGCCTAGCGGGAAACGAGCAGTACTTC. It specifies CASSLRLAGNEQYF.

The J gene is TRBJ2-7, the V gene TRBV29-1, with D possibly TRBD1 on 7 matching bases. The CDR3 totals 16 residues. In germline, CDR1 is SQVTM, CDR2 ANQGSEA. Trimming shortened V by 4 bases and J by 2 bases, and 21 bases separated the two germline ends. CDR3 amino acids: CSVGGPEGAGPYEQYF. The DNA for the CDR3 is TGCAGCGTTGGAGGCCCGGAGGGGGCGGGACCCTACGAGCAGTACTTC.

Only one count was recorded for this clone. V is TRBV11-2 and J is TRBJ2-1, with unresolved D. The V end was cut by 2 bases, the J end by 3 bases, with 11 bases between. CDR1 and CDR2 (germline): SGHAT, FQNNGV. The CDR3 is made up of 15 amino acids. Written as DNA, the CDR3 is TGTGCCAGCAGCTTAATGAGGTCATTCTACAATGAGCAGTTCTTC. Translating it yields CASSLMRSFYNEQFF.

V usage is TRBV6-5 and J usage is TRBJ1-5; D remains ambiguous. In germline, CDR1 is MNHEY, CDR2 SVGAGI. The CDR3 is 14 amino acids. Trimming took 6 bases from V and 2 from J, leaving 11 bases between them. The CDR3 DNA is TGTGCCAGCAGCCGGGGTGGGGGCAATCAGCCCCAGCATTTT. Translated, it gives CASSRGGGNQPQHF.

The chain combines TRBV30 with TRBJ1-1; a possible D gene is TRBD1 (5 bases). CDR1 and CDR2 (germline): GTSNPN, SVGIG (reference sequence). With 0 bases removed from V and 4 bases from J, the gap between germline ends came to 9 bases. The CDR3 runs 13 residues. The CDR3 reads CAWSVAGSTEAFF. In DNA form, the CDR3 reads TGTGCCTGGAGTGTAGCAGGGTCCACTGAAGCTTTCTTT.

The V and J genes are TRBV11-2 and TRBJ2-3, with 8 bases that match TRBD1. The V segment lost 8 bases and the J segment 6 bases; nucleotides outside the gene matches: 13. This CDR3 has 15 amino acids. CDR1 is SGHAT and CDR2 is FQNNGV in the germline V gene. Here the CDR3 DNA reads TGTGCCAGCGGACACCGGGACAGGACCAGGGATACGCAGTATTTT. Its translation: CASGHRDRTRDTQYF.

The rearrangement uses TRBV5-6 and TRBJ2-1; TRBD2 agrees at 11 bases. This CDR3 is 17 amino acids long. V shed 7 bases, J shed 0 bases, and the junction held 9 bases outside the gene matches. Looked up from germline, CDR1 is SGHDT and CDR2 is YYEEEE. Here the CDR3 reads CASLASGRLSSYNEQFF. DNA for the CDR3: TGTGCCAGCTTGGCTAGCGGGAGGTTGAGCTCCTACAATGAGCAGTTCTTC.

This clone was recorded once. The V gene is TRBV4-1, the J gene TRBJ1-5; 7 nucleotides align to TRBD1. Trimming at V came to 1 base and at J to 4 bases, leaving 13 bases not matched to a gene. This CDR3 region has 18 residues. CDR1 MGHRA and CDR2 YSYEKL come from the germline V gene. Here the CDR3 reads CASSQVLSSGQDNQPQHF. The CDR3, as DNA: TGCGCCAGCAGCCAAGTCCTCTCAAGTGGACAGGATAATCAGCCCCAGCATTTT.

The chain links TRBV5-6 to TRBJ2-7, with 7 positions matching TRBD2. V shed 4 bases, J shed 6 bases, and the junction held 13 bases outside the gene matches. This CDR3 spans 15 amino acids. Per the germline V gene, CDR1 is SGHDT and CDR2 is YYEEEE. The CDR3 nucleotides are TGTGCCAGCAGCCGGAGGTGGGCCTGGGGGGGCGAGCAGTACTTC. It specifies CASSRRWAWGGEQYF.

The DNA for the CDR3 is TGTGCCAGCAACCAACGGGAGTTGGGGGATACGCAGTATTTT. Translation: CASNQRELGDTQYF. The gene calls are TRBV11-2 and TRBJ2-3; D might be TRBD2 (6 bases). Germline V gene data show CDR1 as SGHAT and CDR2 as FQNNGV. The CDR3 has 14 amino acids. V was shortened by 7 bases and J by 6 bases, with 17 bases between the two germline ends.

V is TRBV18 and J is TRBJ1-2, with no clear D. Germline CDR1 reads KGHSH; CDR2 reads LQKENI. This CDR3 has 13 residues. Between the trimmed V and J ends, which lost 2 bases and 8 bases, there was a span of 12 bases. CDR3 region: CASSPRVAGGYTF. CDR3 DNA: TGTGCCAGCTCACCAAGGGTGGCGGGAGGCTACACCTTC. Variable domain in full (rest from reference TRBV18 and TRBJ1-2): NAGVMQNPRHLVRRRGQEARLRCSPMKGHSHVYWYRQLPEEGLKFMVYLQKENIIDESGMPKERFSAEFPKEGPSILRIQQVVRGDSAAYFCASSPRVAGGYTFGSGTRLTVV.

The chain carries TRBV30 and TRBJ1-1; D ambiguous. The CDR3 runs to 13 residues. V lost 3 bases to trimming and J lost 4 bases, with 12 bases between them. The germline CDR1 and CDR2 sequences are GTSNPN and SVGIG (reference sequence). The DNA for the CDR3 is TGTGCCTGGAGCCGATCGGGTTTCACTGAAGCTTTCTTT. Amino acid sequence: CAWSRSGFTEAFF.

The V call is TRBV19, the J call TRBJ2-7; TRBD2 matches at 7 bases. This CDR3 has 16 amino acids. Germline V gene data show CDR1 as LNHDA and CDR2 as SQIVND (reference sequence). Germline trimming cut 5 bases from V and 4 bases from J; bases unmatched to any gene: 14. The chain's CDR3 is CASSSLTSSTRYEQYF. In DNA form, the CDR3 reads TGTGCCAGTAGTTCACTGACTAGCTCAACCCGGTACGAGCAGTACTTC.

The chain carries TRBV30 and TRBJ1-1, with 7 bases that match TRBD1. Looked up from germline, CDR1 is GTSNPN and CDR2 is SVGIG (reference sequence). J lost 1 base, V lost 3 bases, and 11 bases had no gene match. CDR3 size: 16 residues. The chain's CDR3 is CAWREVGTAPNTEAFF. Written as DNA, the CDR3 is TGTGCCTGGAGAGAGGTCGGGACAGCGCCGAACACTGAAGCTTTCTTT. Combining the CDR3 with reference TRBV30 and TRBJ1-1 gives the whole variable domain SQTIHQWPATLVQPVGSPLSLECTVEGTSNPNLYWYRQAAGRGLQLLFYSVGIGQISSEVPQNLSASRPQDRQFILSSKKLLLSDSGFYLCAWREVGTAPNTEAFFGQGTRLTVV.

This clone was detected only once. The rearrangement uses TRBV5-1 and TRBJ2-1, with D tentatively TRBD2 (5 bases). Germline lookup yields CDR1 SGHRS and CDR2 YFSETQ. The V end was cut by 4 bases, the J end by 0 bases, with 11 bases between. This CDR3 has 15 residues. The CDR3 is CASSPDYDSYNEQFF. The CDR3 region has the DNA TGCGCCAGCAGCCCTGACTATGACTCCTACAATGAGCAGTTCTTC. The full variable domain, completed using reference TRBV5-1 and TRBJ2-1, is KAGVTQTPRYLIKTRGQQVTLSCSPISGHRSVSWYQQTPGQGLQFLFEYFSETQRNKGNFPGRFSGRQFSNSRSEMNVSTLELGDSALYLCASSPDYDSYNEQFFGPGTRLTVL.

This sequence joins TRBV2 and TRBJ2-3; 8 bases agree with TRBD1. From germline, CDR1 is SNHLY and CDR2 FYNNEI. The V gene end was trimmed by 3 bases and the J gene end by 1 base; junction bases not matched to a gene: 3. The CDR3 covers 15 residues. CDR3 DNA sequence: TGTGCCAGCAGTGATCTGGGACAGGGCACAGATACGCAGTATTTT. Translation: CASSDLGQGTDTQYF.

The V and J genes are TRBV5-1 and TRBJ2-5, with TRBD2 matching 10 bases. The V and J ends lost 4 bases and 3 bases, in that order; junction bases with no gene match: 6. Germline CDR1 and CDR2: SGHRS and YFSETQ. CDR3 size: 15 residues. The CDR3 here is CASSPQLAGKETQYF. For the CDR3, the DNA is TGCGCCAGCAGCCCCCAACTAGCGGGGAAAGAGACCCAGTACTTC.